These T cell receptor beta chains were read from a single sample in a study of long-term antiretroviral therapy in people with HIV. Sequencing was performed with immunoSEQ multiplex PCR; in TCRdb, only in-frame clones are kept and a portion is missing. This sample has 27,000 or so clones; approximately 78% occur once, and the top ten carry 14%. Sequencing used unsorted PBMCs, obtained 2.9 years after starting antiretroviral therapy. The receptor set was obtained from a man between 45 and 60 years old with HIV. Both conserved end residues are part of each CDR3. A D gene is named only where the DNA matches it firmly. The size field is filled for only some rows; it gives once, few, many or a size class.

>NA|TRBJ2-2|TRBD1|TRBV9
CASSVEGATGELFF
TGTGCCAGCAGCGTCGAGGGGGCCACCGGGGAGCTGTTTTTT
>NA|TRBJ1-1|TRBD1|TRBV28
CASSLWTGEGEAFF
TGTGCCAGCAGTTTATGGACAGGGGAAGGTGAAGCTTTCTTT
>NA|TRBJ1-3|NA|TRBV5-4
CASSLDAGSSGNTIYF
TGTGCCAGCAGCTTGGATGCAGGCTCCTCTGGAAACACCATATATTTT
>NA|TRBJ1-4|TRBD1|TRBV7-9
CASSTGQGAAREKLFF
TGTGCCAGCAGCACCGGACAGGGGGCTGCTCGCGAAAAACTGTTTTTT
>NA|TRBJ1-1|NA|TRBV14
CALLRGTGSGTEAFF
TGTGCCCTCCTGAGGGGAACAGGGTCAGGCACTGAAGCTTTCTTT
>NA|TRBJ2-4|TRBD1|TRBV5-4
CASSLEGQGAKNIQYF
TGTGCCAGCAGCTTGGAGGGACAGGGGGCCAAAAACATTCAGTACTTC
>NA|TRBJ2-1|NA|TRBV6-1
CASSEELGGAYNEQFF
TGTGCCAGCAGTGAAGAATTGGGGGGCGCCTACAATGAGCAGTTCTTC
>NA|TRBJ1-1|NA|TRBV10-1
CASSEGQGPLNTEAFF
TGCGCCAGCAGTGAGGGCCAGGGGCCCTTGAACACTGAAGCTTTCTTT
>once|TRBJ1-6|NA|TRBV6-5
CASSYEAYSPLHF
TGTGCCAGCAGTTACGAAGCCTATTCACCCCTCCACTTT
>few|TRBJ1-1|NA|TRBV6-6
CASSYEGEAFF
TGTGCCAGCAGTTACGAGGGGGAAGCTTTCTTT
>NA|TRBJ1-3|NA|TRBV4-3
CASSQDRRNTIYF
TGCGCCAGCAGCCAAGATCGGCGGAACACCATATATTTT
>NA|TRBJ1-4|NA|TRBV5-1
CASPTSGQTVANEKLFF
TGCGCCAGCCCAACCTCCGGACAGACAGTCGCTAATGAAAAACTGTTTTTT
>few|TRBJ1-2|NA|TRBV6-6
CASSGNGYTF
TGTGCCAGCAGTGGGAATGGCTACACCTTC
>NA|TRBJ1-4|NA|TRBV11-2
CASSLTSPFGEKLFF
TGTGCCAGCAGCTTGACTTCCCCCTTTGGCGAAAAACTGTTTTTT
>NA|TRBJ1-4|NA|TRBV7-8
CASSLGMEGGEKLFF
TGTGCCAGCAGCTTAGGTATGGAAGGTGGTGAAAAACTGTTTTTT
>NA|TRBJ1-2|TRBD1|TRBV6-1
CASTPTGTYGYTF
TGTGCCAGCACTCCGACAGGGACCTATGGCTACACCTTC
>NA|TRBJ2-7|NA|TRBV6-6
CASSYTYWENYEQYF
TGTGCCAGCAGTTACACGTACTGGGAGAATTACGAGCAGTACTTC
>NA|TRBJ2-2|NA|TRBV7-2
CASSRQTSQNTGELFF
TGTGCCAGCAGCCGTCAGACTAGTCAGAACACCGGGGAGCTGTTTTTT
>once|TRBJ1-3|NA|TRBV28
CASTQIGGRSSGNTIYF
TGTGCCAGCACTCAAATCGGGGGAAGATCCTCTGGAAACACCATATATTTT
>NA|TRBJ2-5|TRBD1|TRBV29-1
CSVGARLAGGETQYF
TGCAGCGTTGGTGCCCGGCTTGCAGGGGGAGAGACCCAGTACTTC
>few|TRBJ2-3|TRBD1|TRBV7-8
CASSSPGTGAPTDTQYF
TGTGCCAGCAGCTCCCCCGGGACAGGGGCCCCCACAGATACGCAGTATTTT
>NA|TRBJ2-6|NA|TRBV28
CASSSNLRLAPGANVLTF
TGTGCCAGCAGCTCTAATCTGAGACTGGCTCCTGGAGCCAACGTCCTGACTTTC
>NA|TRBJ1-2|NA|TRBV15
CATSPRGVASGDGYTF
TGTGCCACCTCACCGAGAGGGGTCGCTTCGGGGGATGGCTACACCTTC
>NA|TRBJ2-3|TRBD2|TRBV9
CASSVVSGGLRVTDTQYF
TGTGCCAGCAGCGTAGTTAGCGGGGGGCTCAGGGTCACAGATACGCAGTATTTT
>NA|TRBJ1-2|NA|TRBV10-3
CAISESMGGYTF
TGTGCCATCAGTGAGTCGATGGGGGGCTACACCTTC
>NA|TRBJ2-5|NA|TRBV29-1
CSVPSPRRETQYF
TGCAGCGTGCCGTCGCCTCGGAGGGAGACCCAGTACTTC
>once|TRBJ1-1|NA|TRBV28
CASSLIGANDAFF
TGTGCCAGCAGTTTAATAGGGGCTAACGACGCTTTCTTT
>NA|TRBJ2-7|TRBD1|TRBV7-9
CASSLTGDTYEQYF
TGTGCCAGCAGCTTGACAGGGGATACCTACGAGCAGTACTTC
>few|TRBJ2-7|NA|TRBV27
CASSPRRPYEQYF
TGTGCCAGCAGTCCTCGACGGCCCTACGAGCAGTACTTC
>once|TRBJ2-1|NA|TRBV28
CASSLGIIGHNEQFF
TGTGCCAGCAGTTTAGGAATCATTGGGCACAATGAGCAGTTCTTC
>NA|TRBJ1-1|NA|TRBV4-3
CASSQGGAAEAFF
TGCGCCAGCAGCCAAGGGGGGGCTGCTGAAGCTTTCTTT
>NA|TRBJ1-1|TRBD1|TRBV2
CASLQGVEAFF
TGTGCCAGCCTTCAGGGGGTTGAAGCTTTCTTT
>NA|TRBJ2-5|TRBD2|TRBV18
CASSRGTSGEKETQYF
TGTGCCAGCTCACGAGGGACTAGCGGGGAAAAAGAGACCCAGTACTTC
>NA|TRBJ2-3|NA|TRBV11-2
CASSLATDTQYF
TGTGCCAGCAGCTTAGCGACAGATACGCAGTATTTT
>NA|TRBJ1-5|NA|TRBV30
CAWSVSRVRAGQPQHF
TGTGCCTGGAGTGTTTCCCGGGTCCGGGCAGGGCAGCCCCAGCATTTT
>NA|TRBJ1-1|NA|TRBV5-6
CASSYPGNPNTEAFF
TGTGCCAGCAGCTACCCAGGAAACCCGAACACTGAAGCTTTCTTT
>NA|TRBJ1-2|NA|TRBV19
CASSIGTTYGYTF
TGTGCCAGTAGTATTGGGACTACCTATGGCTACACCTTC
>NA|TRBJ2-3|NA|TRBV27
CASSFINTDTQYF
TGTGCCAGCAGTTTTATTAATACAGATACGCAGTATTTT
>NA|TRBJ1-2|NA|TRBV30
CAWSLEGQHYGYTF
TGTGCCTGGAGTCTCGAAGGGCAGCACTATGGCTACACCTTC
>NA|TRBJ1-1|NA|TRBV6-5
CASSYSMGAGNTEAFF
TGTGCCAGCAGTTACTCGATGGGAGCGGGGAACACTGAAGCTTTCTTT
>NA|TRBJ2-3|TRBD2|TRBV4-1
CASSQAGSGATQYF
TGCGCCAGCAGCCAAGCAGGTAGCGGGGCTACGCAGTATTTT
>few|TRBJ1-5|NA|TRBV6-1
CASSGAREAGPPYSNQPQHF
TGTGCCAGCAGTGGAGCGAGGGAGGCAGGACCCCCTTATAGCAATCAGCCCCAGCATTTT
>NA|TRBJ1-3|NA|TRBV28
CASITPGSGNTIYF
TGTGCCAGCATCACACCGGGATCTGGAAACACCATATATTTT
>NA|TRBJ1-6|NA|TRBV5-4
CASSLDEGFSHF
TGTGCCAGCAGCTTGGACGAAGGGTTTTCCCACTTT